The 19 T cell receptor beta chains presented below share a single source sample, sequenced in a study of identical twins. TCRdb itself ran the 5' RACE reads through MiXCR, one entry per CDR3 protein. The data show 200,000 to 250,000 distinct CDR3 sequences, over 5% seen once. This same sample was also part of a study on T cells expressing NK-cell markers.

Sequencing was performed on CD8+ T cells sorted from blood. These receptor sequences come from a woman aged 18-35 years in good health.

CDR3: CASSQVLEGYEQYF. CDR3 DNA sequence: TGCGCCAGCAGCCAAGTACTAGAGGGGTACGAGCAGTACTTC. V is TRBV4-3 and J is TRBJ2-7; D possibly matches TRBD1 or TRBD2 (5 bases each). The V and J ends lost 1 base and 4 bases respectively, with 11 bases between them. In germline, CDR1 is LGHNA, CDR2 YSLEER. This CDR3 region has 14 residues.

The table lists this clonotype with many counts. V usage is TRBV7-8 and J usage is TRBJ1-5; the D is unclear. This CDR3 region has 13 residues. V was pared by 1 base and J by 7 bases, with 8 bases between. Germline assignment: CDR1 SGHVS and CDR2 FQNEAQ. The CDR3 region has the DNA TGTGCCAGCAGCTTAGGCCAGAAACAGCCCCAGCATTTT. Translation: CASSLGQKQPQHF.

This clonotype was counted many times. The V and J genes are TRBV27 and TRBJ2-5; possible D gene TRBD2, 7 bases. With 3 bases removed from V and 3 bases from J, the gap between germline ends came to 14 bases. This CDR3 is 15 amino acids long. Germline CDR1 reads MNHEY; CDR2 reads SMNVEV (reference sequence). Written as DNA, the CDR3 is TGTGCCAGCAGTTTCGCGGGGGCCCGAAAAGAGACCCAGTACTTC. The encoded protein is CASSFAGARKETQYF.

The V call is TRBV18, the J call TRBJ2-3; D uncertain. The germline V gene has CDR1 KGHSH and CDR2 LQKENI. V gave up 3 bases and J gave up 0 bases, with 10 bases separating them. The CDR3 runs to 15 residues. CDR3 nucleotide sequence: TGTGCCAGCTCACCCCTAGAGTATAGCACAGATACGCAGTATTTT. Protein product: CASSPLEYSTDTQYF.

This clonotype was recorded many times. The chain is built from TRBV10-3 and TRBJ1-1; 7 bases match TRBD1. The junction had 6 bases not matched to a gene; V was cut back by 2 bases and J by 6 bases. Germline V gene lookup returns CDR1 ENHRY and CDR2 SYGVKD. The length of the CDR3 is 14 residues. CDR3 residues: CAISEPDRYPEAFF. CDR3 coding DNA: TGTGCCATCAGTGAGCCGGACAGGTATCCTGAAGCTTTCTTT.

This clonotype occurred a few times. Here the CDR3 reads CASSPMGGWGTEAFF. The CDR3 DNA reads as TGTGCCAGCAGCCCAATGGGGGGATGGGGCACTGAAGCTTTCTTT. This chain uses TRBV7-8 with TRBJ1-1; D may be TRBD1 (5 bases). Trimming took 5 bases from V and 4 from J, leaving 17 bases between them. There are 15 residues in the CDR3. Looked up from germline, CDR1 is SGHVS and CDR2 is FQNEAQ.

This CDR3 reads CASRPSQGGNSPLHF. The CDR3 DNA sequence: TGTGCCAGCAGGCCCTCACAGGGAGGTAATTCACCCCTCCACTTT. The V gene is TRBV9, the J gene TRBJ1-6; D perhaps matches TRBD1 (6 bases). The V end was cut by 5 bases, the J end by 6 bases, with 15 bases between. Germline V gene lookup returns CDR1 SGDLS and CDR2 YYNGEE. The CDR3 totals 15 residues.

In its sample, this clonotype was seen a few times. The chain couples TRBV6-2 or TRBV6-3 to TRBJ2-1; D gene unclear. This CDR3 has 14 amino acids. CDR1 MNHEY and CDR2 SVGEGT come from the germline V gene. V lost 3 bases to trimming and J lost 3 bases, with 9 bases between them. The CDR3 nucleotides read TGTGCCAGCAGTTATAAGTCGGTCTACAATGAGCAGTTCTTC. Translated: CASSYKSVYNEQFF.

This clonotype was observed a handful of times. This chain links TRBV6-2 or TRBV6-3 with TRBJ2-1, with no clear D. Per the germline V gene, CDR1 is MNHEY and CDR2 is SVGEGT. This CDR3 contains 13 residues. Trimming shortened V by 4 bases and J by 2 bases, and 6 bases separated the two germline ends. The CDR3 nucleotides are TGTGCCAGCAGTTCGCACGCCTACAATGAGCAGTTCTTC. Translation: CASSSHAYNEQFF.

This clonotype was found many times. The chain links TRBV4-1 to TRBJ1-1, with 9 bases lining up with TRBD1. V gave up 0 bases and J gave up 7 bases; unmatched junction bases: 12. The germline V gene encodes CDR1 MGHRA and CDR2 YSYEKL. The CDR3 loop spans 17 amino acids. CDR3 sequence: CASSQDIRTGEGGEAFF. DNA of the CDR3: TGCGCCAGCAGCCAAGATATTCGGACAGGGGAGGGAGGTGAAGCTTTCTTT.

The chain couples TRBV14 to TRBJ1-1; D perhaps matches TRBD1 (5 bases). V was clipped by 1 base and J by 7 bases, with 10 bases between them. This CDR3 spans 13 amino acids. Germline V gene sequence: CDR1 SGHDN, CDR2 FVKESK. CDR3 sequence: CASSQGGGDEAFF. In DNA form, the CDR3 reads TGTGCCAGCAGCCAAGGTGGAGGGGATGAAGCTTTCTTT.

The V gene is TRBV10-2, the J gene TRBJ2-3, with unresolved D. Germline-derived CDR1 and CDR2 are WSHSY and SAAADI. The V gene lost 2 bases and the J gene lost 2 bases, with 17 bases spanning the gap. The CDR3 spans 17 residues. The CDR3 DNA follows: TGCGCCAGCAGTGAGCTGCGAGTAGCATCCCTCACAGATACGCAGTATTTT. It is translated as CASSELRVASLTDTQYF.

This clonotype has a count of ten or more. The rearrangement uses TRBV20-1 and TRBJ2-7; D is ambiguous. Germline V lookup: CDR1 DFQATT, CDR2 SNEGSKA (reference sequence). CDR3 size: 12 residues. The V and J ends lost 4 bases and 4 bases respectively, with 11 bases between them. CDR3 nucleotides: TGCAGTGCTATGGAACCCCCGTACGAGCAGTACTTC. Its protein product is CSAMEPPYEQYF.

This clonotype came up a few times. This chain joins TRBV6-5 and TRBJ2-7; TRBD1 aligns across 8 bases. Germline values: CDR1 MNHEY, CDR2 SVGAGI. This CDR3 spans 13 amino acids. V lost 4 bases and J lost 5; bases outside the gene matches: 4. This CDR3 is CASSLGQAHEQYF. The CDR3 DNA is TGTGCCAGCAGTTTGGGACAGGCTCACGAGCAGTACTTC.

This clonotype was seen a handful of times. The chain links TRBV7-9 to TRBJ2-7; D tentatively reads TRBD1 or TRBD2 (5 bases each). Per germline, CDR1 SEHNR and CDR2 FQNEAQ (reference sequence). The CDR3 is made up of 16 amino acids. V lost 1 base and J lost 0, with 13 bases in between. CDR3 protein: CASSLVSGRSSYEQYF. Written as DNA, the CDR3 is TGTGCCAGCAGCTTAGTTTCGGGGCGAAGCTCCTACGAGCAGTACTTC.

CDR3 sequence reads: CASSLGRQSYNEQFF. The CDR3 bases are TGTGCCAGCAGCTTAGGTAGACAATCATACAATGAGCAGTTCTTC. The chain carries TRBV13 and TRBJ2-1; D remains unclear. Germline values: CDR1 PRHDT, CDR2 FYEKMQ (reference sequence). The V and J ends lost 0 bases and 4 bases respectively, with 10 bases between them. This CDR3 comprises 15 residues.

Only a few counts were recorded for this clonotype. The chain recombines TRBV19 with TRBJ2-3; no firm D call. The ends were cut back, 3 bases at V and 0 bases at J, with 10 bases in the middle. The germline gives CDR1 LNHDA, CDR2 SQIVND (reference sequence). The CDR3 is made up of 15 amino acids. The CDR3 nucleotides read TGTGCCAGTAGTATGTACAGTGCTAGCACAGATACGCAGTATTTT. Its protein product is CASSMYSASTDTQYF. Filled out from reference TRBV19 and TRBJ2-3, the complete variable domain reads DGGITQSPKYLFRKEGQNVTLSCEQNLNHDAMYWYRQDPGQGLRLIYYSQIVNDFQKGDIAEGYSVSREKKESFPLTVTSAQKNPTAFYLCASSMYSASTDTQYFGPGTRLTVL.

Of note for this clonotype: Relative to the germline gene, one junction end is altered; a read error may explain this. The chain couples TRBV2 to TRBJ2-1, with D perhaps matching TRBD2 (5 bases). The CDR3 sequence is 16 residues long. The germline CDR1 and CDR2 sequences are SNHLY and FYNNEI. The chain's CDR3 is CASREAGKSEYNEQFF. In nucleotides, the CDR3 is TGTGCCAGCAGAGAAGCCGGGAAGTCTGAGTACAATGAGCAGTTCTTC.

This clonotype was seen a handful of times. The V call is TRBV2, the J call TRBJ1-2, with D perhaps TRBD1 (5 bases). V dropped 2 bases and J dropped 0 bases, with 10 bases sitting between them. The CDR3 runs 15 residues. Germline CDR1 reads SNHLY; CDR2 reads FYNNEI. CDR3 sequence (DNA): TGTGCCAGCAGTGAAACGGCAGGGACTAACTATGGCTACACCTTC. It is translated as CASSETAGTNYGYTF.